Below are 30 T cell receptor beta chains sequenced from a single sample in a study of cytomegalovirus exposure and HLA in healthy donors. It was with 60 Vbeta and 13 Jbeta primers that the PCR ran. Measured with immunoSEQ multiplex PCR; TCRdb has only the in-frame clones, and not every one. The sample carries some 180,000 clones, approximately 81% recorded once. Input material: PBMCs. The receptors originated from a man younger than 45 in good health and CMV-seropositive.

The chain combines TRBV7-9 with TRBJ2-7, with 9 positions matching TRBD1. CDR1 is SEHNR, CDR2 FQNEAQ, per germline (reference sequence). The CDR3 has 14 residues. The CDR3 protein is CASSLEVDRGLVSV. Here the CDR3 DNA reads TGTGCCAGCAGCTTAGAGGTGGACAGGGGACTTGTATCCGTC.

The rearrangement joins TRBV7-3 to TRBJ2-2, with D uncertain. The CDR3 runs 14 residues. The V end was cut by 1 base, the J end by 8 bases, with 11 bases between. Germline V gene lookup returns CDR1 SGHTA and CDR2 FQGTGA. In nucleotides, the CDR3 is TGTGCCAGCAGCTTAATCGGTCGTGTAGGGGAGCTGTTTTTT. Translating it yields CASSLIGRVGELFF.

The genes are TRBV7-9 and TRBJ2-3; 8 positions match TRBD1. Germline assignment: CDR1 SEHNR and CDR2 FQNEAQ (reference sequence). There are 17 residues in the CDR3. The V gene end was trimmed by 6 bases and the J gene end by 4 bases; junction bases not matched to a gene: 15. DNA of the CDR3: TGTGCCAGCAGGCTGACGACGCCGGGACAGGATCCAGATACGCAGTATTTT. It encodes CASRLTTPGQDPDTQYF.

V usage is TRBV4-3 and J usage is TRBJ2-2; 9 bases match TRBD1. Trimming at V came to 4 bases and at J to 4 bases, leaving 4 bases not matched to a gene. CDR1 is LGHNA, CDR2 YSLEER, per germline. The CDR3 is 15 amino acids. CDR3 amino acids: CASSRGTGSTGELFF. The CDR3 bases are TGCGCCAGCAGCCGCGGGACAGGGTCCACCGGGGAGCTGTTTTTT.

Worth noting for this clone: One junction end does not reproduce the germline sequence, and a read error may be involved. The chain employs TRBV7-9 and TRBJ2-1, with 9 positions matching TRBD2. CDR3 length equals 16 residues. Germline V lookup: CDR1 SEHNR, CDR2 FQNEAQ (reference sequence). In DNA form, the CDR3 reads TGTTCCAGCAGCCCCAGCGGTAGCGGGAGTGGGAATGAGCAGTTCTTC. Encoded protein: CSSSPSGSGSGNEQFF.

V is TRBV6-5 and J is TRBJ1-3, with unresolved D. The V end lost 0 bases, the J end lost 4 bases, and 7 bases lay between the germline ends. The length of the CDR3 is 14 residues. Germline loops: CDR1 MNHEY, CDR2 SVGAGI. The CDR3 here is CASSYSRAGNTIYF. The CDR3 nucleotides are TGTGCCAGCAGTTACTCGAGAGCGGGAAACACCATATATTTT.

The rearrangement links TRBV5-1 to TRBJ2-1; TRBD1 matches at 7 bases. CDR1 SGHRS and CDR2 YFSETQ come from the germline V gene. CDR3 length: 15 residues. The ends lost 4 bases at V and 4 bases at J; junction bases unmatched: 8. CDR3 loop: CASSPQGRRYNEQFF. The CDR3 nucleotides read TGCGCCAGCAGCCCACAGGGGCGGAGATACAATGAGCAGTTCTTC.

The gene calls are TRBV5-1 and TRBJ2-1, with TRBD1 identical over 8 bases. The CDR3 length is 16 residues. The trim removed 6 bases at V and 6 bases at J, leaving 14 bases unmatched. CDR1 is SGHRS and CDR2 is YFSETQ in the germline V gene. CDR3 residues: CASTMTAGGNTNEQFF. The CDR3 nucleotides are TGCGCCAGCACCATGACAGCAGGGGGCAACACCAATGAGCAGTTCTTC. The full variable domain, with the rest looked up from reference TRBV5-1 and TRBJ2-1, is KAGVTQTPRYLIKTRGQQVTLSCSPISGHRSVSWYQQTPGQGLQFLFEYFSETQRNKGNFPGRFSGRQFSNSRSEMNVSTLELGDSALYLCASTMTAGGNTNEQFFGPGTRLTVL.

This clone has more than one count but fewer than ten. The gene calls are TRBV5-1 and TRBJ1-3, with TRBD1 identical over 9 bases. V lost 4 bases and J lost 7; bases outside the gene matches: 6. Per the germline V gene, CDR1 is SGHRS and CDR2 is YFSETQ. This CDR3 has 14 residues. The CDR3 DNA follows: TGCGCCAGCAGCACGGACAGGGGTAGTAACACCATATATTTT. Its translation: CASSTDRGSNTIYF.

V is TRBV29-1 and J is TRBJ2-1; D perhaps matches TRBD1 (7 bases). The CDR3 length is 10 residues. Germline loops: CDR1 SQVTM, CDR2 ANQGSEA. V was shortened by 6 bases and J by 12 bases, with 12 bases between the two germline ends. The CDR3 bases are TGCAGCGTCAGGGGGACTCTGCAGTTCTTC. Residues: CSVRGTLQFF.

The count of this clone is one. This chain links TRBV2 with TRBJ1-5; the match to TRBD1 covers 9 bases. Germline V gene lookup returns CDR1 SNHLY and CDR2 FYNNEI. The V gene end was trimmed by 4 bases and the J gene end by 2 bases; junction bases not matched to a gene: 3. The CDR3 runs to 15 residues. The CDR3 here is CASSAWTGGNQPQHF. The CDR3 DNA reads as TGTGCCAGCAGTGCCTGGACAGGGGGCAATCAGCCCCAGCATTTT.

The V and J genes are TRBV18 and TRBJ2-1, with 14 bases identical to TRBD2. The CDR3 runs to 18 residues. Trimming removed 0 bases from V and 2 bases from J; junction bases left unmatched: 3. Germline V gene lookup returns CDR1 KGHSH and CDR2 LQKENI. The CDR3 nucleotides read TGTGCCAGCTCACCACCGGGACTAGCGGGAGCTGCCTACAATGAGCAGTTCTTC. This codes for CASSPPGLAGAAYNEQFF.

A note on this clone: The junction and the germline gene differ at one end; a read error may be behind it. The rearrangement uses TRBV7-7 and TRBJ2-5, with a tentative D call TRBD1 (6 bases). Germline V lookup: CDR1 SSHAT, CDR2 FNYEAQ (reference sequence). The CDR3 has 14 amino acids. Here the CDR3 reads CASSLGASLETQYF. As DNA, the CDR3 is TGTGCTAGCAGCTTGGGGGCTAGCTTAGAGACCCAGTACTTC.

In nucleotides, the CDR3 is TGTGCCAGCAGTTCGGGACAGGGGAGCTATGGCTACACCTTC. Protein: CASSSGQGSYGYTF. The chain links TRBV28 to TRBJ1-2; 10 bases are a match to TRBD1. The V gene end was trimmed by 4 bases and the J gene end by 4 bases; junction bases not matched to a gene: 3. The CDR3 extends over 14 amino acids. Germline lookup yields CDR1 MDHEN and CDR2 SYDVKM.

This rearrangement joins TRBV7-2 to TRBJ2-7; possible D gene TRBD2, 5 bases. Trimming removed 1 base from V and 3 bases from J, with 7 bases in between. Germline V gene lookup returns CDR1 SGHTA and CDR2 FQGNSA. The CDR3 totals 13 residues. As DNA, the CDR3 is TGTGCCAGCAGCTTAGGCGGAGGCTACGAGCAGTACTTC. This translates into CASSLGGGYEQYF. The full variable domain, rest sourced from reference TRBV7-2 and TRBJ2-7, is GAGVSQSPSNKVTEKGKDVELRCDPISGHTALYWYRQSLGQGLEFLIYFQGNSAPDKSGLPSDRFSAERTGGSVSTLTIQRTQQEDSAVYLCASSLGGGYEQYFGPGTRLTVT.

CDR3: CASSLNKDREAKFF. In nucleotides, the CDR3 is TGTGCCAGCAGCCTAAATAAAGACCGGGAGGCCAAGTTCTTC. The V call is TRBV9, the J call TRBJ2-1; the match to TRBD2 covers 7 bases. J was trimmed by 14 bases and V by 4 bases; bases with no gene match: 15. The CDR3 covers 14 residues. Germline CDR1 and CDR2: SGDLS and YYNGEE.

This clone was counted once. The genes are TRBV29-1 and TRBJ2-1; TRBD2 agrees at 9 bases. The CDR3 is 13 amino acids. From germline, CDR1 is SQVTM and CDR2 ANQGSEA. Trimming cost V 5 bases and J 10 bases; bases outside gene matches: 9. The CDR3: CSVSGLAVAEQFF. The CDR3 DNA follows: TGCAGCGTTTCGGGACTAGCCGTAGCCGAGCAGTTCTTC.

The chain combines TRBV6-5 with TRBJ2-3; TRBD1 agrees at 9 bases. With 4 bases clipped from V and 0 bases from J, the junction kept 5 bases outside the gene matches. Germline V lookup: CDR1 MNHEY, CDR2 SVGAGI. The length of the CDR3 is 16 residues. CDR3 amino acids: CASSSGTGLSTDTQYF. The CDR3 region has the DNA TGTGCCAGCAGTTCTGGGACAGGGCTTAGCACAGATACGCAGTATTTT.

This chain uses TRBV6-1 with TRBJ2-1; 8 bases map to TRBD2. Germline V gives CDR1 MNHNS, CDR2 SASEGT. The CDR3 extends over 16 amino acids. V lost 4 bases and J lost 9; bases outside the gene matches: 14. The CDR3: CASSGGTRPEKGEQFF. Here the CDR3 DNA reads TGTGCCAGCAGTGGAGGGACTAGGCCTGAGAAGGGTGAGCAGTTCTTC.

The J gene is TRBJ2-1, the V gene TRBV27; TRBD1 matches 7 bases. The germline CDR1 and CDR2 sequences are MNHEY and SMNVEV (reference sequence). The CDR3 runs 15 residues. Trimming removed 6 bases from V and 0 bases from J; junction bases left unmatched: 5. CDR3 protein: CASSPRGISYNEQFF. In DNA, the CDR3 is TGTGCCAGCAGCCCCAGGGGGATCTCCTACAATGAGCAGTTCTTC.

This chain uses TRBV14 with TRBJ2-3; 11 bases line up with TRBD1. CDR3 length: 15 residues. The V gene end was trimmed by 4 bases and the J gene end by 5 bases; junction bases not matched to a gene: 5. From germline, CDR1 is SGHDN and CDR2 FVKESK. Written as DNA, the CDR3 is TGTGCCAGCAGCCGGAGGACAGGGGGCCAAGATACGCAGTATTTT. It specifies CASSRRTGGQDTQYF.

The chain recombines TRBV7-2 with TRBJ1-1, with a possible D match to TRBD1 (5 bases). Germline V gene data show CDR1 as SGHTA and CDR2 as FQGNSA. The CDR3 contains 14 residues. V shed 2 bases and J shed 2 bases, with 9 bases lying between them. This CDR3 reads CASSLSQGNTEAFF. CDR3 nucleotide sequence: TGTGCCAGCAGCTTATCCCAGGGAAACACTGAAGCTTTCTTT.

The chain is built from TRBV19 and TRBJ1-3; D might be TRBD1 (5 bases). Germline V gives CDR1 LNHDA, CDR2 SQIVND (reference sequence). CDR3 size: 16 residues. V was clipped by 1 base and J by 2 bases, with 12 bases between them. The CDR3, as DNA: TGTGCCAGTAGTATAGGTTTCGACAGAGCTGGAAACACCATATATTTT. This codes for CASSIGFDRAGNTIYF.

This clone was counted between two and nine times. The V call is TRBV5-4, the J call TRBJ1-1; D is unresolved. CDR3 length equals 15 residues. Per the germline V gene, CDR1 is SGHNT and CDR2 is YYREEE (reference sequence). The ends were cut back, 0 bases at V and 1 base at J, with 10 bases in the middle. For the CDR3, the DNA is TGTGCCAGCAGCTTGGGCTCACACGCGAACACTGAAGCTTTCTTT. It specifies CASSLGSHANTEAFF.

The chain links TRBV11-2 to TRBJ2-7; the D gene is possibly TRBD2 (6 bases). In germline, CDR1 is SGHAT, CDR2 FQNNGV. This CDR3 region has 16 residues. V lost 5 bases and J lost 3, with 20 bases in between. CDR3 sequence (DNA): TGTGCCAGCAGCAAGGATCCCCCTAGCGTAGTCTACGAGCAGTACGTC. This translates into CASSKDPPSVVYEQYV.

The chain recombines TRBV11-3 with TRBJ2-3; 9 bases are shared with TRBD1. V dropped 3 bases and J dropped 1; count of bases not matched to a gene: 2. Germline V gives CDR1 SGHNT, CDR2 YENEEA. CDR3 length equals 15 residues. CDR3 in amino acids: CASSFRDRGTDTQYF. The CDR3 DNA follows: TGTGCCAGCAGCTTCCGGGACAGGGGCACAGATACGCAGTATTTT.

The DNA for the CDR3 is TGTGCCAGCAGACCAACTCACAGCATCTCCTACGAGCAGTACGTC. Encoded protein: CASRPTHSISYEQYV. The V call is TRBV6-5, the J call TRBJ2-7; no firm D call. Trimming left V 6 bases short and J 0 bases short, with 15 bases between. Germline V gene sequence: CDR1 MNHEY, CDR2 SVGAGI. The CDR3 is 15 residues long.

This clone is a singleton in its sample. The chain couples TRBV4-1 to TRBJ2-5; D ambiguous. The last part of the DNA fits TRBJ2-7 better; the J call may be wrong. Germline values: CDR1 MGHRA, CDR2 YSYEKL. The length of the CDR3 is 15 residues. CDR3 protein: CASSRQAGRNHEQYF. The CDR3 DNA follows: TGCGCCAGCAGCCGCCAGGCCGGTCGTAACCACGAGCAGTACTTC.

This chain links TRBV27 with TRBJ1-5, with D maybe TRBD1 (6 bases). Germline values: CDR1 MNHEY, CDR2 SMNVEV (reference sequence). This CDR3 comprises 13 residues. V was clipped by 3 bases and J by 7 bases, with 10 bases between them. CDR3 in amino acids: CASSLNREQPQHF. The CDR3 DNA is TGTGCCAGCAGTTTGAACAGGGAACAGCCCCAGCATTTT.

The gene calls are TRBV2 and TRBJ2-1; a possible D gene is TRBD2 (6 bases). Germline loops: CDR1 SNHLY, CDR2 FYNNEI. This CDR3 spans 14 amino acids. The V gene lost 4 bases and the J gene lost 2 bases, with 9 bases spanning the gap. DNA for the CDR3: TGTGCCAGCAGTGGTCGGGAGCCCTACAATGAGCAGTTCTTC. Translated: CASSGREPYNEQFF.